This T cell receptor (beta chain) was captured in a study of CD8+ T cells in alopecia areata. Alopecia areata patients gave lesional scalp punch biopsies and peripheral blood samples. Reverse transcription of extracted RNA yielded cDNA, which provided the sequencing template. Method: immunoSEQ multiplex PCR; TCRdb's copy keeps in-frame clones and lacks some. The table includes about 11,000 clones, around 59% detected once. This receptor was taken from a human donor with alopecia areata. Source: skin, taken at week 0.

The CDR3 reads CASSPAQTASYEQYF. In nucleotides, the CDR3 is TGCGCCAGCAGCCCCGCCCAGACAGCTTCCTACGAGCAGTACTTC. The rearrangement links TRBV5-1 to TRBJ2-7; D is perhaps TRBD1 (5 bases). The V and J ends lost 4 bases and 1 base respectively, with 15 bases between them. The germline V gene encodes CDR1 SGHRS and CDR2 YFSETQ. The CDR3 covers 15 residues.